The 28 T cell receptor beta chains given below trace back to one sample, sequenced in a study of blood T cell repertoires in COVID-19. Assay used: immunoSEQ multiplex PCR; TCRdb lists only in-frame clones, some missing. The sample records approximately 100,000 clones, nearly 85% being singletons. The sequenced material came from peripheral blood. Receptors were obtained from a human donor in a cohort sampled during active or convalescent COVID-19.

The V call is TRBV30, the J call TRBJ1-2, with a possible D match to TRBD1 (6 bases). The CDR3 runs to 13 residues. Germline CDR1 is GTSNPN and CDR2 is SVGIG (reference sequence). Between the trimmed V and J ends, which lost 3 bases and 2 bases, there was a span of 10 bases. Here the CDR3 reads CAWSQQGNYGYTF. CDR3 bases: TGTGCCTGGAGCCAACAGGGAAACTATGGCTACACCTTC.

This clone has a single count. For the CDR3, the DNA is TGCAGCGTGAAGGGGACCTACAATGAGCAGTTCTTC. This codes for CSVKGTYNEQFF. The chain employs TRBV29-1 and TRBJ2-1, with D possibly matching TRBD1 (5 bases). The V end lost 6 bases, the J end lost 2 bases, and 8 bases lay between the germline ends. The CDR3 contains 12 residues. Germline values: CDR1 SQVTM, CDR2 ANQGSEA.

The chain carries TRBV6-5 and TRBJ1-2, with D unclear. In germline, CDR1 is MNHEY, CDR2 SVGAGI. V was shortened by 5 bases and J by 4 bases, with 14 bases between the two germline ends. CDR3 length equals 14 residues. DNA of the CDR3: TGTGCCAGCAGTATAGTCGCGCTTGCCTATGGCTACACCTTC. It yields the protein CASSIVALAYGYTF.

The CDR3 protein is CASSPKHGLIETQYF. Written as DNA, the CDR3 is TGTGCCAGCAGCCCCAAACATGGACTAATAGAGACCCAGTACTTC. The rearrangement joins TRBV5-6 to TRBJ2-5; TRBD2 is a possible D gene (6 bases). The CDR3 totals 15 residues. In germline, CDR1 is SGHDT, CDR2 YYEEEE. V lost 4 bases, J lost 4 bases, and 17 bases lay in between.

This sequence joins TRBV4-1 and TRBJ1-2, with 7 bases that match TRBD1. The CDR3 loop spans 14 amino acids. V shed 4 bases, J shed 9 bases, and the junction held 11 bases outside the gene matches. Germline CDR1 is MGHRA and CDR2 is YSYEKL. This CDR3 is CASSRDRAAGSYTF. CDR3 nucleotide sequence: TGCGCCAGCAGCCGTGACAGGGCTGCGGGGAGCTACACCTTC.

This chain connects TRBV11-2 to TRBJ2-3, with D perhaps TRBD2 (6 bases). Germline V gene lookup returns CDR1 SGHAT and CDR2 FQNNGV. Deletions cut 5 bases from V and 1 base from J, with 19 bases between. The CDR3 has 17 residues. The CDR3 DNA is TGTGCCAGCAGCCGATACCCCCGGGACTCAGGCACAGATACGCAGTATTTT. This sequence encodes CASSRYPRDSGTDTQYF.

V gene TRBV27 combines with J gene TRBJ1-1; 8 bases line up with TRBD1. The CDR3 consists of 13 residues. With 5 bases clipped from V and 1 base from J, the junction kept 0 bases outside the gene matches. The germline gives CDR1 MNHEY, CDR2 SMNVEV (reference sequence). The CDR3 loop is CASSGQGNTEAFF. In DNA, the CDR3 is TGTGCCAGCAGTGGACAGGGGAACACTGAAGCTTTCTTT.

This clone appeared once. The chain has TRBV6-2 or TRBV6-3 and TRBJ1-2; 7 bases agree with TRBD1. The CDR3 sequence is 17 residues long. Germline V gene sequence: CDR1 MNHEY, CDR2 SVGEGT. V was clipped by 0 bases and J by 6 bases; unmatched bases: 13. CDR3 loop: CASSYSPPAGGGHGYTF. The CDR3 nucleotides read TGTGCCAGCAGTTACTCCCCTCCCGCGGGAGGGGGCCATGGCTACACCTTC.

In its sample, this clone was seen a few times. The chain combines TRBV11-3 with TRBJ1-4, with 9 nucleotides matching TRBD1. The germline V gene encodes CDR1 SGHNT and CDR2 YENEEA. This CDR3 spans 15 amino acids. V gave up 6 bases and J gave up 0 bases; unmatched junction bases: 2. The CDR3, as DNA: TGTGCCAGCAGAGACAGGGGGGCAACTAATGAAAAACTGTTTTTT. Encoded protein: CASRDRGATNEKLFF.

The genes are TRBV24-1 and TRBJ1-2, with 12 positions matching TRBD1. This CDR3 comprises 14 residues. The trim removed 12 bases at V and 8 bases at J, leaving 12 bases unmatched. Per the germline V gene, CDR1 is KGHDR and CDR2 is SFDVKD. Written as DNA, the CDR3 is TGTGCCCCCAATCCGGGACAGGGGGCGGGAGGCTACACCTTC. This sequence encodes CAPNPGQGAGGYTF.

The chain links TRBV28 to TRBJ2-6; the match to TRBD1 covers 12 bases. CDR3 size: 16 residues. J gave up 4 bases and V 8 bases, and 6 bases lay outside the gene matches. From germline, CDR1 is MDHEN and CDR2 SYDVKM. The CDR3 DNA sequence: TGTGCCAGCTGGGGGGACAGGGGGCGAGGGGCCAACGTCCTGACTTTC. Its translation: CASWGDRGRGANVLTF.

The V and J genes are TRBV3-1 (or the pseudogene TRBV3-2) and TRBJ2-7; D ambiguous. This CDR3 has 13 residues. Trimming took off 3 bases at V and 6 bases at J, with 12 bases between the two ends. Germline V gives CDR1 LGHDT, CDR2 YNNKEL (reference sequence). In nucleotides, the CDR3 is TGTGCCAGCAGCCATCCTACCCCGGGCGAGCAGTACTTC. Residues: CASSHPTPGEQYF.

J is TRBJ2-7 and V is TRBV11-2, with D possibly matching TRBD1 (6 bases). V lost 3 bases, J lost 6 bases, and 15 bases lay in between. The CDR3 has 14 amino acids. Germline V gives CDR1 SGHAT, CDR2 FQNNGV. CDR3 in amino acids: CASSLAGVWGEQYF. For the CDR3, the DNA is TGTGCCAGCAGCTTGGCAGGGGTTTGGGGCGAGCAGTACTTC.

V usage is TRBV15 and J usage is TRBJ2-3; 10 bases match TRBD2. Germline values: CDR1 LNHNV, CDR2 YYDKDF (reference sequence). CDR3 size: 15 residues. V lost 8 bases, J lost 2 bases, and 7 bases stayed unmatched. CDR3 protein: CATFGTSDFTDTQYF. The CDR3, as DNA: TGTGCCACCTTCGGGACTAGCGACTTCACAGATACGCAGTATTTT.

This rearrangement joins TRBV4-1 to TRBJ2-4; 8 nucleotides agree with TRBD1. J was trimmed by 3 bases and V by 6 bases; bases with no gene match: 7. The CDR3 is 15 amino acids. Per germline, CDR1 MGHRA and CDR2 YSYEKL. The DNA of the CDR3 is TGCGCCAGCAGTGACGGACAGGGAGGCAAAAACATTCAGTACTTC. Translated, it gives CASSDGQGGKNIQYF.

The chain employs TRBV4-3 and TRBJ1-2, with 7 bases lining up with TRBD1. V shed 3 bases, J shed 5 bases, and the junction held 6 bases outside the gene matches. The CDR3 loop spans 14 amino acids. Germline V gene sequence: CDR1 LGHNA, CDR2 YSLEER. The CDR3 protein is CASSQSGGRYGYTF. For the CDR3, the DNA is TGCGCCAGCAGCCAGTCAGGGGGAAGGTATGGCTACACCTTC.

This clone was counted a few times. This chain uses TRBV5-5 with TRBJ2-7; 8 bases line up with TRBD1. Germline assignment: CDR1 SGHKS and CDR2 YYEKEE (reference sequence). The CDR3 totals 14 residues. Trimming took 4 bases from V and 2 from J; bases not matched to a gene: 5. The CDR3 is CASSPGTGPYEQYF. The CDR3 DNA reads TGTGCCAGCAGCCCCGGGACAGGTCCCTACGAGCAGTACTTC.

The V and J genes are TRBV19 and TRBJ2-1; 8 positions match TRBD2. The CDR3 has 17 residues. Per germline, CDR1 LNHDA and CDR2 SQIVND (reference sequence). The J segment lost 4 bases and the V segment lost 6 bases, leaving 14 bases of the junction unmatched. CDR3 nucleotide sequence: TGTGCCAGTAGCGGTATCGGGGGGGCACGGGTGTACAATGAGCAGTTCTTC. It codes for CASSGIGGARVYNEQFF.

This clone was seen only once. This chain links TRBV14 with TRBJ2-7; unclear D gene. This CDR3 has 14 amino acids. In germline, CDR1 is SGHDN, CDR2 FVKESK. The V gene lost 0 bases and the J gene lost 0 bases, with 6 bases spanning the gap. As DNA, the CDR3 is TGTGCCAGCAGCCAAGAACCGAGCTCCTACGAGCAGTACTTC. Its translation: CASSQEPSSYEQYF.

This clone has a handful of counts. This sequence joins TRBV2 and TRBJ2-7, with TRBD1 identical over 7 bases. Per germline, CDR1 SNHLY and CDR2 FYNNEI. Losses at the gene ends were 9 bases for V and 2 bases for J; bases not matched to a gene: 10. The CDR3 consists of 14 residues. CDR3 residues: CASLQGFNAYEQYF. CDR3 nucleotide sequence: TGTGCCAGTTTACAGGGGTTCAACGCCTACGAGCAGTACTTC.

The chain couples TRBV28 to TRBJ1-4; TRBD1 agrees at 7 bases. The CDR3 length is 15 residues. The V gene's germline CDR1 is MDHEN and CDR2 SYDVKM. The trim removed 5 bases at V and 1 base at J, leaving 4 bases unmatched. This CDR3 reads CASSPQGVTNEKLFF. CDR3 in DNA: TGTGCCAGCAGTCCCCAGGGGGTAACTAATGAAAAACTGTTTTTT.

The J gene is TRBJ1-1, the V gene TRBV18, with 7 nucleotides matching TRBD1. V trimming: 5 bases; J trimming: 3 bases; junction bases outside the gene matches: 6. The length of the CDR3 is 14 residues. The germline gives CDR1 KGHSH, CDR2 LQKENI. CDR3 DNA: TGTGCCAGCTCAGAGTTCAGGGGGGACACTGAAGCTTTCTTT. It encodes CASSEFRGDTEAFF.

The chain is built from TRBV5-3 and TRBJ1-3; the D gene is possibly TRBD1 (6 bases). TRBV5-3 is labeled an ORF, and its function is uncertain. The CDR3 sequence is 15 residues long. V was shortened by 4 bases and J by 9 bases, with 20 bases between the two germline ends. CDR3 nucleotide sequence: TGTGCCAGAAGCCCGACAGGACGGAGAGCCGTCACCATATATTTT. Protein sequence: CARSPTGRRAVTIYF.

The chain is built from TRBV5-4 and TRBJ2-7, with D possibly being TRBD1 (6 bases). Per the germline V gene, CDR1 is SGHNT and CDR2 is YYREEE (reference sequence). V was pared by 4 bases and J by 3 bases, with 14 bases between. This CDR3 has 14 residues. The CDR3 nucleotides read TGTGCCAGCAGCCGGGACACGCCCGACTACGAGCAGTACTTC. The encoded protein is CASSRDTPDYEQYF. Drawing the rest from reference TRBV5-4 and TRBJ2-7, the complete variable domain is ETGVTQSPTHLIKTRGQQVTLRCSSQSGHNTVSWYQQALGQGPQFIFQYYREEENGRGNFPPRFSGLQFPNYSSELNVNALELDDSALYLCASSRDTPDYEQYFGPGTRLTVT.

J is TRBJ1-2 and V is TRBV21-1; the table's D call, TRBD1, has no DNA check behind it. TRBV21-1 is marked as a pseudogene. The CDR3 totals 15 residues. This CDR3 is CASSAFGAKNYGYTF. The CDR3 DNA sequence: TGTGCCAGCAGCGCCTTTGGGGCAAAAAACTATGGCTACACCTTC.

The V gene is TRBV7-8, the J gene TRBJ2-7; 12 bases agree with TRBD2. V lost 5 bases, J lost 3 bases, and 8 bases stayed unmatched. The CDR3 covers 16 residues. The V gene's germline CDR1 is SGHVS and CDR2 FQNEAQ. CDR3 region: CASSRILAGGNYEQYF. CDR3 DNA sequence: TGTGCCAGCAGCAGAATACTAGCGGGGGGTAACTACGAGCAGTACTTC.

This clone was detected only once. V is TRBV6-6 and J is TRBJ2-3; 13 nucleotides agree with TRBD2. V shed 4 bases, J shed 3 bases, and the junction held 4 bases outside the gene matches. The CDR3 is 16 residues long. CDR1 is MNHNY and CDR2 is SVGAGI in the germline V gene (reference sequence). CDR3 DNA: TGTGCCAGCAGTTCCGGGGGACTAGCGGGGACAGATACGCAGTATTTT. Protein product: CASSSGGLAGTDTQYF.

DNA for the CDR3: TGCGCCAGCAGCTTGGAGGTGCCGGGGGTCTCCGAGCAGTACTTC. It yields the protein CASSLEVPGVSEQYF. This chain links TRBV5-1 with TRBJ2-7, with D perhaps matching TRBD2 (6 bases). In germline, CDR1 is SGHRS, CDR2 YFSETQ. This CDR3 spans 15 amino acids. V lost 0 bases and J lost 6, with 16 bases in between.